This entry concerns a single TCR beta chain. The source of the sample is a study of OX40 agonist ivuxolimab in advanced cancers. Looking at the study overall: Patients were roughly 83% male with ages about 23 to 90, mean roughly 55.

Per the germline V gene, CDR1 is MGHDK and CDR2 is SYGVNS. This CDR3 region has 12 residues. Trimming stripped 2 bases from V and 9 bases from J, with 8 bases between. Autoimmune disease history or systemic immunosuppression led to patient exclusion. Profiled with immunoSEQ multiplex PCR; TCRdb holds only in-frame clones, not every one. The table records about 25,000 clones, approximately 83% of them present only once. Specimen: CD4+ or CD8+ T cells sorted from blood, collected in a trial of the OX40 agonist ivuxolimab. The TCR originated in an adult with an advanced solid tumor such as melanoma, head and neck, liver or kidney cancer. The chain employs TRBV25-1 and TRBJ2-1, with unresolved D. DNA of the CDR3: TGTGCCAGCAGTGAACAAGCCTGTGAGCAGTTCTTC. Its protein is CASSEQACEQFF.